One T cell receptor (beta chain) is described in this entry. Antigen: not known. Primers for the PCR totalled 60 Vbeta and 13 Jbeta. In the source study's methods: About 88 million unique TCR beta chains, some 10 million of them shared, were counted by a later analysis. Only in-frame clones appear in the TCRdb table, and some are missing; sequencing was by immunoSEQ multiplex PCR. D and trimming come from the DNA, and the V and J calls and clone size come from that table. The sample holds some 120,000 clones, around three quarters seen once. These data originate in a study of cytomegalovirus exposure and HLA in healthy donors. On the study more broadly: Findings of an earlier analysis included roughly 110 million unique TCR beta sequences from 180 million or so T cells. Out of about 360 genotyped donors, roughly 83% belonged to the Caucasian-associated ancestry cluster. Study-wide findings and caveats: In a later analysis, common viral pathogens appeared linked to several of the most significant clusters.

CDR3 length: 15 residues. V lost 6 bases and J lost 0, with 12 bases in between. The germline V gene encodes CDR1 SNHLY and CDR2 FYNNEI. V gene TRBV2 combines with J gene TRBJ2-1; D perhaps matches TRBD1 (6 bases). The sample taken for sequencing was PBMCs. This receptor was identified in a human donor in good health. CDR3 coding DNA: TGTGCCAGCAGATCCGGGACACACTCCTACAATGAGCAGTTCTTC. It encodes CASRSGTHSYNEQFF. The whole variable domain, filled in from reference TRBV2 and TRBJ2-1, reads EPEVTQTPSHQVTQMGQEVILRCVPISNHLYFYWYRQILGQKVEFLVSFYNNEISEKSEIFDDQFSVERPDGSNFTLKIRSTKLEDSAMYFCASRSGTHSYNEQFFGPGTRLTVL.